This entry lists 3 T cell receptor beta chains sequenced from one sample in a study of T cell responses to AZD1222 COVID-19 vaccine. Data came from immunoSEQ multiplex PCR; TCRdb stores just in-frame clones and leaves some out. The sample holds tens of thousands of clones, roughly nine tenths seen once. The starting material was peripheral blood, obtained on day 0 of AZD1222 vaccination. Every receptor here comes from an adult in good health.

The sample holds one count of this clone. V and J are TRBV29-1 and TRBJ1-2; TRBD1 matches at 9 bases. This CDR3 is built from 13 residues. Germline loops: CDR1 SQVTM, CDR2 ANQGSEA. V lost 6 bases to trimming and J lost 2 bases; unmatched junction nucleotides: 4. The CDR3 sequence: CSVGQGFNYGYTF. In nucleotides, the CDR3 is TGCAGCGTCGGACAGGGGTTCAACTATGGCTACACCTTC.

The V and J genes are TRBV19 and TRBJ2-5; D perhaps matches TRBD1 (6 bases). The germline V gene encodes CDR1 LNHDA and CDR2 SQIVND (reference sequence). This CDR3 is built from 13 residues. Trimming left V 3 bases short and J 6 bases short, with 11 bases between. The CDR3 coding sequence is TGTGCCAGTAGTATGGACAGCAGGAAGACCCAGTACTTC. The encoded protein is CASSMDSRKTQYF.

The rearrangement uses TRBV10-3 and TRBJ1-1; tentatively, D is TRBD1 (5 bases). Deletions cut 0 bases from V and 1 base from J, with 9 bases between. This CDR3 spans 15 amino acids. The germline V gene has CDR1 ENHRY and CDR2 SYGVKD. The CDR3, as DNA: TGTGCCATCAGTGAGTCACAGGATTGGAACACTGAAGCTTTCTTT. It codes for CAISESQDWNTEAFF.